These T cell receptor beta chains were read from a single sample in a study of blood T cell repertoires in COVID-19. TCRdb keeps only in-frame clones here, not all; method: immunoSEQ multiplex PCR. The data contain over 150,000 clones, 90% to 95% of them singletons. Material for sequencing was peripheral blood. Receptor source: a man over 45 with acute or convalescent COVID-19. Both conserved end residues are part of each CDR3. The D gene is left open where the match is weak. Rows give clone size only sometimes, using once, few, many, or a class for an expanded clone.

>.|.|TRBJ2-1|TRBV6-4
CASSDGTPKRRDYNEQFF
TGTGCCAGCAGTGACGGGACACCTAAGCGAAGGGACTACAATGAGCAGTTCTTC
>.|.|TRBJ2-7|TRBV5-1
CASSFGTLGSEQYF
TGCGCCAGCAGCTTTGGTACCCTCGGTAGCGAGCAGTACTTC
>.|.|TRBJ1-5|TRBV4-2
CASSPLGAQPQHF
TGTGCCAGCAGCCCGCTGGGCGCTCAGCCCCAGCATTTT
>TRBD2|.|TRBJ2-7|TRBV9
CASSVSGSWHEQYF
TGTGCCAGCAGCGTTAGCGGGAGTTGGCACGAGCAGTACTTC
>.|.|TRBJ2-3|TRBV7-2
CASLGRDSTDTQYF
TGTGCCAGCCTGGGGCGGGATAGCACAGATACGCAGTATTTT
>TRBD1|.|TRBJ1-6|TRBV6-5
CASRNRGNNSPLHF
TGTGCCAGCAGAAACAGGGGGAATAATTCACCCCTCCACTTT
>TRBD2|.|TRBJ2-1|TRBV27
CASIATGGLGFGEQFF
TGTGCCAGCATCGCCACTGGGGGACTAGGATTCGGTGAGCAGTTCTTC
>TRBD1|.|TRBJ1-5|TRBV9
CAKKGTGEGNQPQHF
TGTGCCAAAAAAGGGACAGGGGAGGGCAATCAGCCCCAGCATTTT
>TRBD1|once|TRBJ2-7|TRBV19
CASSEQGGSYEQYF
TGTGCCAGTAGTGAACAGGGGGGCTCCTACGAGCAGTACTTC
>.|few|TRBJ1-4|TRBV6-6
CASSPGVTNEKLFF
TGTGCCAGCAGCCCAGGGGTCACTAATGAAAAACTGTTTTTT
>TRBD1|.|TRBJ2-5|TRBV18
CASSKGQAQETQYF
TGTGCCAGCTCAAAGGGACAGGCACAAGAGACCCAGTACTTC
>TRBD1|once|TRBJ1-1|TRBV11-2
CASRKDRENTEAFF
TGTGCCAGCAGAAAGGACAGGGAGAACACTGAAGCTTTCTTT
>TRBD2|once|TRBJ2-5|TRBV27
CASSTPSRAGVETQYF
TGTGCCAGTAGCACTCCGAGCAGGGCGGGGGTAGAGACCCAGTACTTC
>TRBD2|.|TRBJ2-1|TRBV13
CASSLPGLAGVSEQFF
TGTGCCAGCAGCTTACCTGGACTAGCGGGGGTTAGTGAGCAGTTCTTC
>TRBD1|.|TRBJ1-1|TRBV19
CASSILTSGTVNEAFF
TGTGCCAGTAGTATCTTAACCTCCGGGACAGTCAATGAAGCTTTCTTT
>.|.|TRBJ1-2|TRBV20-1
CSAADYGYTF
TGCAGTGCCGCGGACTATGGCTACACCTTC
>.|once|TRBJ2-3|TRBV7-9
CASSLHGDTQYF
TGTGCCAGCAGCTTACACGGAGATACGCAGTATTTT
>.|.|TRBJ1-6|TRBV18
CASSPTPGEGNSPLHF
TGTGCCAGCTCACCAACCCCAGGGGAAGGGAATTCACCCCTCCACTTT
>TRBD1|.|TRBJ1-5|TRBV7-2
CASSLARLGTGGRQPQHF
TGTGCCAGCAGCTTAGCAAGGCTCGGGACAGGGGGCCGTCAGCCCCAGCATTTT
>.|.|TRBJ1-5|TRBV13
CASSLRGYSNQPQHF
TGTGCCAGCAGCCTCCGCGGGTATAGCAATCAGCCCCAGCATTTT
>.|.|TRBJ2-1|TRBV27
CASSTGRINEQFF
TGTGCCAGCAGCACAGGACGGATCAATGAGCAGTTCTTC
>.|.|TRBJ1-1|TRBV10-2
CASKGQGNTEAFF
TGCGCCAGCAAGGGTCAGGGAAACACTGAAGCTTTCTTT
>.|.|TRBJ2-2|TRBV2
CASSGLNTGELFF
TGTGCCAGCAGTGGACTGAACACCGGGGAGCTGTTTTTT
>TRBD2|.|TRBJ2-2|TRBV7-2
CASSRTLRLAGTGELFF
TGTGCCAGCAGTCGGACCCTAAGACTAGCGGGCACCGGGGAGCTGTTTTTT
>.|.|TRBJ1-2|TRBV29-1
CSVEEYGYTF
TGCAGCGTTGAGGAGTATGGCTACACCTTC
>.|.|TRBJ1-1|TRBV5-6
CASSLDRQPNTEAFF
TGTGCCAGCAGCTTAGACAGACAGCCGAACACTGAAGCTTTCTTT
>.|.|TRBJ1-2|TRBV4-3
CASSQAPAGGRDGYTF
TGCGCCAGCAGCCAAGCCCCGGCCGGGGGGCGGGATGGCTACACCTTC
>TRBD1|.|TRBJ2-5|TRBV19
CASSRGPGQGYQETQYF
TGTGCCAGTAGTAGGGGACCGGGACAGGGGTATCAAGAGACCCAGTACTTC
>TRBD2|once|TRBJ2-5|TRBV6-5
CASSYTPREEETQYF
TGTGCCAGCAGTTACACCCCACGGGAGGAGGAGACCCAGTACTTC
>TRBD1|.|TRBJ1-4|TRBV25-1
CASSESGTANEKLFF
TGTGCCAGCAGTGAATCCGGGACAGCTAATGAAAAACTGTTTTTT
>TRBD1|few|TRBJ2-2|TRBV2
CASSEARDRGLSNTGELFF
TGTGCCAGCAGTGAAGCGCGCGACAGGGGATTGAGTAACACCGGGGAGCTGTTTTTT
>.|.|TRBJ1-1|TRBV29-1
CSVSGGDTEAFF
TGCAGCGTGAGTGGGGGGGACACTGAAGCTTTCTTT
>.|once|TRBJ1-1|TRBV27
CASSQLGAGVPEAFF
TGTGCCAGCAGCCAACTTGGGGCAGGGGTCCCTGAAGCTTTCTTT
>.|.|TRBJ1-1|TRBV7-9
CASSFSTGDLEAFF
TGTGCCAGCAGCTTTTCGACAGGAGACCTTGAAGCTTTCTTT
>.|.|TRBJ2-5|TRBV12-1
CASSFGQGETQYF
TGTGCCAGCAGCTTTGGACAGGGGGAGACCCAGTACTTC
>.|.|TRBJ2-5|TRBV2
CASTGQKYQETQYF
TGTGCCAGCACTGGACAGAAGTACCAAGAGACCCAGTACTTC
>.|.|TRBJ2-1|TRBV19
CASSSSGPYNEQFF
TGTGCCAGTAGCTCCAGCGGGCCTTACAATGAGCAGTTCTTC
>TRBD1|.|TRBJ2-7|TRBV10-3
CAIRAGTGINEQYF
TGTGCCATCAGGGCCGGGACAGGGATAAACGAGCAGTACTTC
>.|.|TRBJ1-2|TRBV5-1
CASRQASGAYYGYTF
TGCGCCAGCAGGCAGGCATCTGGGGCTTACTATGGCTACACCTTC
>TRBD1|.|TRBJ2-1|TRBV9
CASSRTGTYNEQFF
TGTGCCAGCAGCCGGACAGGGACCTACAATGAGCAGTTCTTC
>TRBD1|.|TRBJ1-6|TRBV2
CASSGQGGNSPLHF
TGTGCCAGCAGTGGACAGGGAGGAAATTCACCCCTCCACTTT
>.|few|TRBJ1-3|TRBV19
CASSIGGYAGNTIYF
TGTGCCAGTAGTATAGGCGGATACGCGGGAAACACCATATATTTT
>TRBD1|.|TRBJ1-2|TRBV27
CASSPRTGANYGYTF
TGTGCCAGCAGTCCTAGGACAGGAGCTAACTATGGCTACACCTTC
>TRBD1|.|TRBJ1-2|TRBV19
CASRNQGAQGNYGYTF
TGTGCCAGTAGAAATCAGGGGGCGCAGGGTAACTATGGCTACACCTTC
>TRBD2|.|TRBJ2-3|TRBV27
CASSNLAGEADTQYF
TGTGCCAGCAGTAATCTAGCGGGAGAGGCAGATACGCAGTATTTT
>.|few|TRBJ1-1|TRBV2
CASRRNTEAFF
TGTGCCAGCAGGCGAAACACTGAAGCTTTCTTT
>TRBD1|.|TRBJ2-7|TRBV11-3
CASSTTGQGAYEQYF
TGTGCCAGCAGCACTACGGGACAGGGTGCGTACGAGCAGTACTTC
>TRBD2|.|TRBJ2-5|TRBV2
CASNDRPIAGVKETQYF
TGTGCCAGCAACGACAGACCGATAGCGGGGGTGAAAGAGACCCAGTACTTC
>.|.|TRBJ1-2|TRBV18
CASSAQRGAEAGYTF
TGTGCCAGCTCAGCTCAGCGAGGAGCAGAGGCAGGCTACACCTTC
>TRBD1|.|TRBJ2-1|TRBV5-6
CASSLAGTGGEQFF
TGTGCCAGCAGCTTGGCCGGGACAGGGGGTGAGCAGTTCTTC
>TRBD2|few|TRBJ2-3|TRBV4-2
CASSASSGETDTQYF
TGTGCCAGCAGCGCCTCAAGCGGGGAGACAGATACGCAGTATTTT
>TRBD1|.|TRBJ1-2|TRBV5-4
CASSTDRDGRYGYTF
TGTGCCAGCAGCACCGACAGGGACGGAAGGTATGGCTACACCTTC
>.|.|TRBJ1-2|TRBV20-1
CSASATPISYGYTF
TGCAGTGCTAGTGCCACACCAATTTCCTATGGCTACACCTTC